The 21 T cell receptor beta chains below all came from one sample that was sequenced in a study of shared clonotypes between healthy human individuals. Data came from immunoSEQ multiplex PCR; TCRdb stores just in-frame clones and leaves some out. The data show roughly 1,600,000 clones, approximately 98.5% seen once. What was sequenced was naive CD4+ T cells sorted from blood. Subset defined: CD45RA+ positively selected. Every receptor here comes from a man aged 25 to 45 in good health.

This chain connects TRBV18 to TRBJ2-3; TRBD2 matches at 8 bases. The CDR3 runs to 13 residues. Germline lookup yields CDR1 KGHSH and CDR2 LQKENI. With 2 bases clipped from V and 14 bases from J, the junction kept 9 bases outside the gene matches. This CDR3 is CASSPVSGIFWYF. The CDR3 DNA follows: TGTGCCAGCTCACCAGTTAGCGGGATCTTCTGGTATTTT.

The V and J genes are TRBV19 and TRBJ2-7; 7 bases are a match to TRBD2. The V and J ends lost 3 bases and 2 bases, in that order; junction bases with no gene match: 4. The CDR3 is made up of 14 amino acids. The germline V gene encodes CDR1 LNHDA and CDR2 SQIVND (reference sequence). CDR3 in amino acids: CASSISGRPYEQYF. The CDR3 region has the DNA TGTGCCAGTAGTATCTCCGGGAGGCCCTACGAGCAGTACTTC. Full variable domain (rest looked up from reference TRBV19 and TRBJ2-7): DGGITQSPKYLFRKEGQNVTLSCEQNLNHDAMYWYRQDPGQGLRLIYYSQIVNDFQKGDIAEGYSVSREKKESFPLTVTSAQKNPTAFYLCASSISGRPYEQYFGPGTRLTVT.

CDR3 loop: CASSEQQETQYF. For the CDR3, the DNA is TGTGCCAGCAGTGAACAGCAAGAGACCCAGTACTTC. This rearrangement joins TRBV2 to TRBJ2-5; D not resolved. Germline loops: CDR1 SNHLY, CDR2 FYNNEI. V lost 2 bases to trimming and J lost 2 bases, with 3 bases between them. The CDR3 is 12 residues long.

This sequence joins TRBV19 and TRBJ2-3; D is perhaps TRBD2 (6 bases). From germline, CDR1 is LNHDA and CDR2 SQIVND (reference sequence). The V and J ends lost 3 bases and 6 bases respectively, with 10 bases between them. The CDR3 length is 13 residues. The DNA of the CDR3 is TGTGCCAGTAGTATGGCTGGGGGGGATACGCAGTATTTT. Its translation is CASSMAGGDTQYF.

The genes are TRBV6-5 and TRBJ2-2; D may correspond to TRBD1 or TRBD2 (6 bases each). Trimming left V 4 bases short and J 7 bases short, with 19 bases between. The CDR3 has 16 residues. Germline assignment: CDR1 MNHEY and CDR2 SVGAGI. The CDR3 sequence is CASSSRRGERYGELFF. In DNA form, the CDR3 reads TGTGCCAGCAGTTCACGGAGGGGGGAGAGGTACGGGGAGCTGTTTTTT.

The chain joins TRBV5-4 to TRBJ1-4; tentative D call: TRBD1 (6 bases). The V end was cut by 0 bases, the J end by 0 bases, with 9 bases between. CDR1 and CDR2 from the germline V gene are SGHNT and YYREEE (reference sequence). The length of the CDR3 is 16 residues. The CDR3 region is CASSLEQGTTNEKLFF. The CDR3, as DNA: TGTGCCAGCAGCTTGGAACAGGGAACAACTAATGAAAAACTGTTTTTT.

The chain couples TRBV5-5 to TRBJ2-7, with D possibly matching TRBD1 (6 bases). Germline CDR1 SGHKS, CDR2 YYEKEE (reference sequence). The CDR3 is 16 residues long. V lost 4 bases, J lost 0 bases, and 17 bases lay in between. The CDR3, as DNA: TGTGCCAGCAGCCAAGATTGGGGGCGTAGCTCCTACGAGCAGTACTTC. It translates to CASSQDWGRSSYEQYF.

In this sample, this clone turned up once. V gene TRBV18 combines with J gene TRBJ2-1; the match to TRBD1 covers 7 bases. The CDR3 is 16 amino acids. The germline V gene has CDR1 KGHSH and CDR2 LQKENI. Germline trimming cut 0 bases from V and 4 bases from J; bases unmatched to any gene: 6. This CDR3 reads CASSPPKQGQYNEQFF. CDR3 in DNA: TGTGCCAGCTCACCACCTAAACAGGGACAGTACAATGAGCAGTTCTTC.

This sequence joins TRBV2 and TRBJ1-2; D not resolved. Trimming pared 3 bases from V and 1 base from J, leaving 6 bases between. CDR3 length equals 13 residues. Germline V lookup: CDR1 SNHLY, CDR2 FYNNEI. The CDR3 DNA follows: TGTGCCAGCAGTGATTGGGTTAACTATGGCTACACCTTC. The encoded protein is CASSDWVNYGYTF.

CDR3 residues: CAINGQINTEAFF. The CDR3 DNA is TGTGCCATCAACGGACAGATAAACACTGAAGCTTTCTTT. The chain recombines TRBV10-3 with TRBJ1-1, with D possibly being TRBD1 (6 bases). Germline CDR1 ENHRY, CDR2 SYGVKD. Trimming left V 7 bases short and J 2 bases short, with 11 bases between. CDR3 length: 13 amino acids.

J is TRBJ2-3 and V is TRBV2; D is possibly TRBD2 (5 bases). The germline V gene has CDR1 SNHLY and CDR2 FYNNEI. This CDR3 spans 15 amino acids. Deletions cut 5 bases from V and 4 bases from J, with 16 bases between. The CDR3 reads CASSLATGWADTQYF. CDR3 in DNA: TGTGCCAGCAGTCTAGCAACTGGGTGGGCAGATACGCAGTATTTT.

The V and J genes are TRBV5-1 and TRBJ2-1; D remains ambiguous. V was shortened by 0 bases and J by 2 bases, with 6 bases between the two germline ends. Germline V gives CDR1 SGHRS, CDR2 YFSETQ. This CDR3 is 14 amino acids long. The CDR3 DNA follows: TGCGCCAGCAGCTTGGTACCAGCCTACAATGAGCAGTTCTTC. Translating it yields CASSLVPAYNEQFF.

This clone occurred once. The chain joins TRBV11-2 to TRBJ2-7, with 9 bases that match TRBD2. The CDR3 totals 15 residues. V gave up 5 bases and J gave up 6 bases; unmatched junction bases: 11. The germline gives CDR1 SGHAT, CDR2 FQNNGV. The chain's CDR3 is CASSQDPGSGSEQYF. CDR3 in DNA: TGTGCCAGCAGCCAAGATCCGGGTAGCGGGAGCGAGCAGTACTTC.

The rearrangement links TRBV7-8 to TRBJ2-3; tentatively, D is TRBD1 or TRBD2 (5 bases each). There are 15 residues in the CDR3. Germline V gives CDR1 SGHVS, CDR2 FQNEAQ. Trimming took 0 bases from V and 4 from J, leaving 11 bases between them. CDR3 sequence: CASSLAREGADTQYF. CDR3 DNA sequence: TGTGCCAGCAGCTTAGCCCGGGAAGGGGCAGATACGCAGTATTTT.

J is TRBJ2-2 and V is TRBV2; TRBD2 is a possible D gene (6 bases). This CDR3 region has 14 residues. Trimming pared 7 bases from V and 4 bases from J, leaving 13 bases between. Looked up from germline, CDR1 is SNHLY and CDR2 is FYNNEI. Here the CDR3 DNA reads TGTGCCAGCATCCGGGAGTACGGCACCGGGGAGCTGTTTTTT. This encodes CASIREYGTGELFF.

This chain uses TRBV19 with TRBJ1-4; TRBD1 aligns across 10 bases. CDR1 is LNHDA, CDR2 SQIVND, per germline (reference sequence). V was pared by 3 bases and J by 2 bases, with 6 bases of the junction left unmatched. The length of the CDR3 is 17 residues. Here the CDR3 reads CASSIPGQGGTNEKLFF. DNA for the CDR3: TGTGCCAGTAGTATCCCCGGACAGGGGGGTACTAATGAAAAACTGTTTTTT.

The V gene is TRBV10-3, the J gene TRBJ2-1; no firm D call. V was pared by 3 bases and J by 9 bases, with 6 bases between. Germline CDR1 is ENHRY and CDR2 is SYGVKD. CDR3 size: 11 residues. The CDR3 spells CAISDGVEQFF. CDR3 DNA: TGTGCCATCAGTGATGGGGTTGAGCAGTTCTTC.

The CDR3 is CASSLRLQRKDNEQFF. In nucleotides, the CDR3 is TGTGCCAGCAGCCTCCGTCTTCAGCGTAAGGACAATGAGCAGTTCTTC. This rearrangement joins TRBV9 to TRBJ2-1; no clear D gene. This CDR3 comprises 16 residues. V gave up 4 bases and J gave up 5 bases, with 19 bases separating them. Germline V CDR1 and CDR2: SGDLS, YYNGEE. The full variable domain, with the rest looked up from reference TRBV9 and TRBJ2-1, is DSGVTQTPKHLITATGQRVTLRCSPRSGDLSVYWYQQSLDQGLQFLIQYYNGEERAKGNILERFSAQQFPDLHSELNLSSLELGDSALYFCASSLRLQRKDNEQFFGPGTRLTVL.

The chain links TRBV30 to TRBJ2-7; TRBD1 is a possible D gene (8 bases). The CDR3 contains 15 residues. Trimming shortened V by 1 base and J by 10 bases, and 23 bases separated the two germline ends. The germline CDR1 and CDR2 sequences are GTSNPN and SVGIG (reference sequence). The CDR3 bases are TGTGCCTGGAGTGGACTTCACAGGGGGGGATCAAAACAGTACTTC. The encoded protein is CAWSGLHRGGSKQYF.

The V and J genes are TRBV5-1 and TRBJ2-3; perhaps TRBD1 as D (6 bases). The germline V and J ends were trimmed by 5 bases and 0 bases, with 13 bases remaining between them. The CDR3 runs to 15 residues. Germline CDR1 reads SGHRS; CDR2 reads YFSETQ. The CDR3: CASSSQGISTDTQYF. CDR3 coding DNA: TGCGCCAGCAGTTCACAGGGAATTAGCACAGATACGCAGTATTTT.

This sequence joins TRBV5-1 and TRBJ1-1, with TRBD1 matching over 8 bases. Germline V gives CDR1 SGHRS, CDR2 YFSETQ. With V trimmed by 1 base and J by 8 bases, 7 bases remained unmatched. This CDR3 spans 14 amino acids. The CDR3 is CASSLPSGQGEAFF. CDR3 bases: TGCGCCAGCAGCTTGCCCTCCGGACAGGGAGAAGCTTTCTTT.